This T cell receptor beta chain was recorded in a study of cytomegalovirus exposure and HLA in healthy donors. With 60 Vbeta and 13 Jbeta primers, the PCR was carried out. Data came from immunoSEQ multiplex PCR; TCRdb stores just in-frame clones and leaves some out. The sample shows 130,000 or so clones, roughly 9.6% of them seen only once. Donors had nominal health at sampling but likely had unrecorded immune exposures. As to this clone: Its target is unknown. Other DNA sequences in the same sample also yield this CDR3.

Study-wide points: One variant, a missense change in DCLRE1C, was linked in a later analysis to TCR beta V- and J-gene trimming. It was taken for granted in presence/absence analyses that sequencing depth across donors was roughly uniform. Common viral pathogens (according to a later analysis) appeared linked to several of the most significant clusters.

The sequenced sample was PBMCs. The sequence came from a woman in her thirties or forties in good health and CMV-seropositive.

The CDR3 protein is CASSPRQGDTGELFF. CDR3 DNA: TGTGCCAGCTCACCCAGACAGGGGGACACCGGGGAGCTGTTTTTT. The rearrangement links TRBV18 to TRBJ2-2, with 9 nucleotides matching TRBD1. Germline-derived CDR1 and CDR2 are KGHSH and LQKENI. V was clipped by 3 bases and J by 3 bases; unmatched bases: 2. This CDR3 comprises 15 residues. The entire variable domain, with the rest obtained from reference TRBV18 and TRBJ2-2, is as follows: NAGVMQNPRHLVRRRGQEARLRCSPMKGHSHVYWYRQLPEEGLKFMVYLQKENIIDESGMPKERFSAEFPKEGPSILRIQQVVRGDSAAYFCASSPRQGDTGELFFGEGSRLTVL.